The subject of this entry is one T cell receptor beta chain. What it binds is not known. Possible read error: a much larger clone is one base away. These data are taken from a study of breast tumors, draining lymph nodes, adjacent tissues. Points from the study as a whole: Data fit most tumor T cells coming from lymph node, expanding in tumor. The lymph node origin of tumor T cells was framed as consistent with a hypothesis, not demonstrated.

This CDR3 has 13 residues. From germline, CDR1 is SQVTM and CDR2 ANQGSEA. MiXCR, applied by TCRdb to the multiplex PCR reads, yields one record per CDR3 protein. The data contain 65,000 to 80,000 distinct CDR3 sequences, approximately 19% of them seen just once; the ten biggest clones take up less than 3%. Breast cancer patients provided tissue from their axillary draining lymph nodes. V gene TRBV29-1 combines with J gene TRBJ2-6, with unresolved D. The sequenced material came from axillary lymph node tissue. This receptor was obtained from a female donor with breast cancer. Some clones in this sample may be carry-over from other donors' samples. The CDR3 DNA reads TGCAGCGTTTTGCTCTCTGGGGTCAACGTCCTGACTTTC. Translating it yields CSVLLSGVNVLTF.